This T cell receptor (beta chain) was identified in a study of blood T cell repertoires in COVID-19. The Seattle site enrolled patients during active infection and followed them longitudinally. Measured with immunoSEQ multiplex PCR; TCRdb has only the in-frame clones, and not every one. The sample contains fewer than 200,000 clones, about 83% of which appear only once. Trimming removed 6 bases from V and 6 bases from J, with 5 bases in between. The germline CDR1 and CDR2 sequences are LNHDA and SQIVND (reference sequence). This CDR3 contains 10 residues. The chain has TRBV19 and TRBJ1-2; D ambiguous. Sequenced input: peripheral blood. This TCR was sampled from a woman between 70 and 85 years old with COVID-19, enrolled during active disease. For the CDR3, the DNA is TGTGCCAGTAGCCGTGATGGCTACACCTTC. It encodes CASSRDGYTF.